One and the same sample provided the 15 T cell receptor beta chains below, sequenced in a study of cytomegalovirus exposure and HLA in healthy donors. Researchers ran the PCR with 60 Vbeta and 13 Jbeta primers. The table came from immunoSEQ multiplex PCR; TCRdb's copy has only in-frame clones and leaves some out. The table lists roughly 100,000 clones, over 60% of them singletons. Sequencing was carried out using PBMCs. These receptors originate from a male donor in good health and CMV-seropositive.

Written as DNA, the CDR3 is TGTGCCAGCTCCCCCGGCAGGGGCAGCTACGAGCAGTACTTC. Translated, it gives CASSPGRGSYEQYF. The chain carries TRBV2 and TRBJ2-7; D might be TRBD1 (6 bases). The CDR3 is made up of 14 amino acids. V shed 8 bases and J shed 3 bases, with 17 bases lying between them. Germline V gene lookup returns CDR1 SNHLY and CDR2 FYNNEI.

This chain links TRBV6-6 with TRBJ2-7; 8 bases line up with TRBD1. Germline V CDR1 and CDR2: MNHNY, SVGAGI (reference sequence). The CDR3 is 14 amino acids. Germline trimming cut 5 bases from V and 3 bases from J; bases unmatched to any gene: 6. CDR3 nucleotide sequence: TGTGCCAGCAGTACACGACAGGGGTTCTACGAGCAGTACTTC. This encodes CASSTRQGFYEQYF.

V usage is TRBV28 and J usage is TRBJ1-5; D is perhaps TRBD1 (6 bases). Trimming took 6 bases from V and 5 from J, leaving 11 bases between them. CDR3 length equals 13 residues. The germline CDR1 and CDR2 sequences are MDHEN and SYDVKM. The CDR3 loop reads CASRGQSHQPQHF. DNA for the CDR3: TGTGCCAGCAGAGGACAGAGTCATCAGCCCCAGCATTTT.

This sequence joins TRBV9 and TRBJ2-2; 8 nucleotides line up with TRBD1. Germline assignment: CDR1 SGDLS and CDR2 YYNGEE. The CDR3 has 16 amino acids. Trimming removed 0 bases from V and 5 bases from J; junction bases left unmatched: 6. This CDR3 is CASSVEATGETGELFF. CDR3 nucleotides: TGTGCCAGCAGCGTAGAAGCGACAGGGGAAACCGGGGAGCTGTTTTTT.

Here the CDR3 DNA reads TGCGCCAGCGTCGGGACTAGCGGGACAGATACGCAGTATTTT. The encoded protein is CASVGTSGTDTQYF. The V gene is TRBV5-1, the J gene TRBJ2-3; 12 bases fit TRBD2. The CDR3 extends over 14 amino acids. After removal of 7 bases from V and 3 bases from J, the junction contained 3 bases not matched to a gene. The V gene's germline CDR1 is SGHRS and CDR2 YFSETQ.

This clone has more than one count but fewer than ten. This chain uses TRBV19 with TRBJ2-7; 7 positions agree with TRBD1. This CDR3 has 14 residues. Germline loops: CDR1 LNHDA, CDR2 SQIVND (reference sequence). With 6 bases clipped from V and 2 bases from J, the junction kept 7 bases outside the gene matches. The CDR3 here is CASSPGQQTYEQYF. DNA for the CDR3: TGTGCCAGTAGCCCGGGACAGCAGACCTACGAGCAGTACTTC.

This sequence joins TRBV15 and TRBJ1-2, with D tentatively TRBD1 (5 bases). Trimming shortened V by 1 base and J by 7 bases, and 10 bases separated the two germline ends. Germline values: CDR1 LNHNV, CDR2 YYDKDF (reference sequence). This CDR3 spans 13 amino acids. In DNA form, the CDR3 reads TGTGCCACCAGCAGAGGAGGGGAGGTTGGCTACACCTTC. This encodes CATSRGGEVGYTF.

CDR3 protein: CASSGSGPVNEQFF. In DNA, the CDR3 is TGTGCCAGCAGCGGCTCAGGGCCGGTCAATGAGCAGTTCTTC. The chain is built from TRBV7-2 and TRBJ2-1; D is possibly TRBD1 (5 bases). Germline V gene sequence: CDR1 SGHTA, CDR2 FQGNSA. V gave up 5 bases and J gave up 6 bases, with 14 bases separating them. CDR3 length equals 14 residues.

The chain carries TRBV28 and TRBJ1-5, with 7 bases fitting TRBD1. Germline trimming cut 4 bases from V and 9 bases from J; bases unmatched to any gene: 15. Germline values: CDR1 MDHEN, CDR2 SYDVKM. The length of the CDR3 is 16 residues. CDR3 amino acids: CASSWPTGSGARPQHF. The CDR3 nucleotides read TGTGCCAGCAGTTGGCCGACAGGGTCGGGGGCACGGCCCCAGCATTTT.

The V and J genes are TRBV4-3 and TRBJ1-1; TRBD1 is a possible D gene (6 bases). Trimming cost V 0 bases and J 2 bases, with 16 bases left between them. The CDR3 consists of 17 residues. CDR1 and CDR2 (germline): LGHNA, YSLEER. The CDR3 bases are TGCGCCAGCAGCCAAGATGTCTGGGGGACACCCAACACTGAAGCTTTCTTT. It translates to CASSQDVWGTPNTEAFF.

The rearrangement uses TRBV27 and TRBJ2-1; weak D call: TRBD2 (6 bases). The CDR3 runs to 14 residues. Per the germline V gene, CDR1 is MNHEY and CDR2 is SMNVEV (reference sequence). Trimming removed 7 bases at V and 10 bases at J, with 20 bases between. The chain's CDR3 is CASTGEWGLGEQFF. The CDR3 DNA follows: TGTGCCAGCACGGGGGAGTGGGGCTTGGGCGAGCAGTTCTTC.

This clone occurred once. The V call is TRBV2, the J call TRBJ2-7; 7 positions match TRBD2. The CDR3 runs 15 residues. CDR1 is SNHLY and CDR2 is FYNNEI in the germline V gene. V lost 3 bases and J lost 5; bases outside the gene matches: 10. The CDR3 nucleotides read TGTGCCAGCAGTGACCCGGGGGGAGGTTCCCACGAGCAGTACTTC. Translating gives CASSDPGGGSHEQYF.

The genes are TRBV6-6 and TRBJ2-6, with 7 bases aligning to TRBD1. The CDR3 has 15 residues. The ends lost 0 bases at V and 4 bases at J; junction bases unmatched: 0. Germline CDR1 reads MNHNY; CDR2 reads SVGAGI (reference sequence). CDR3 coding DNA: TGTGCCAGCAGTTACTCGGACAGGGGGGCCAACGTCCTGACTTTC. Translation gives CASSYSDRGANVLTF.

The chain recombines TRBV5-1 with TRBJ2-6; D unclear. This CDR3 spans 15 amino acids. V dropped 3 bases and J dropped 2 bases, with 9 bases sitting between them. Germline CDR1 SGHRS, CDR2 YFSETQ. CDR3 coding DNA: TGCGCCAGCAGCTCGTTCTCCCCTGGGGCCAACGTCCTGACTTTC. Translation: CASSSFSPGANVLTF.

This chain links TRBV6-1 with TRBJ2-5; D is possibly TRBD1 (5 bases). The germline V gene has CDR1 MNHNS and CDR2 SASEGT. The CDR3 covers 14 residues. Trimming pared 11 bases from V and 4 bases from J, leaving 20 bases between. As DNA, the CDR3 is TGTGCCTCGCATCAGGCGCAGGGAAGAGAGACCCAGTACTTC. Protein product: CASHQAQGRETQYF.